This record covers a single T cell receptor (beta chain). Its antigen is undetermined. The CDR3 is made up of 15 amino acids. V was clipped by 1 base and J by 3 bases, with 12 bases between them. Germline V CDR1 and CDR2: SGHAT, FQDESV (reference sequence). After around six days with irradiated graft donor PBMCs, CFSE-labeled recipient PBMCs were FACS-sorted. The repertoire was sequenced with immunoSEQ multiplex PCR; TCRdb's copy has only in-frame clones and lacks some. Found here are 15,000 to 17,000 clones, 53% of them singletons; the top ten hold about 3%. The data were taken from a study of Tregs in tolerant kidney transplant recipients. Notes on the study in general: In tolerant patients, donor-specific Tregs outgrew total Tregs, suggesting antigen-driven expansion. This study did not directly address biological reproducibility.

The rearrangement uses TRBV11-1 and TRBJ2-5; the D is unclear. The source was CD4+ T cells from blood cultured with allogeneic cells, collected before the transplant. The TCR was taken from a human patient who received a combined kidney and bone marrow transplant. CDR3 residues: CASSLGARMEETQYF. CDR3 sequence (DNA): TGTGCCAGCAGCTTAGGGGCCCGGATGGAAGAGACCCAGTACTTC.